One sample yielded the 14 T cell receptor beta chains listed below, sequenced in a study of T cells after yellow fever vaccination. One entry per CDR3 protein results from TCRdb running MiXCR on the 5' RACE reads. The sample shows 310,000 or so distinct CDR3 sequences, 6.8% of them seen only once. The material sequenced was PBMCs, taken roughly 46 days after the first yellow fever vaccination. The receptors come from a man aged 18-30 years who received the YFV17D yellow fever vaccine.

The table lists this clonotype with a few counts. The CDR3 here is CSASRSNQPQHF. The CDR3 DNA is TGCAGTGCTAGTCGAAGCAATCAGCCCCAGCATTTT. This chain links TRBV20-1 with TRBJ1-5; D gene unclear. In germline, CDR1 is DFQATT, CDR2 SNEGSKA (reference sequence). CDR3 length equals 12 residues. The V gene lost 3 bases and the J gene lost 1 base, with 4 bases spanning the gap.

This chain links TRBV19 with TRBJ2-5; 11 bases align to TRBD1. The V gene end was trimmed by 5 bases and the J gene end by 3 bases; junction bases not matched to a gene: 8. There are 16 residues in the CDR3. Germline V CDR1 and CDR2: LNHDA, SQIVND (reference sequence). In DNA, the CDR3 is TGTGCCAGTAGTCCCGCCGGGACAGGGGGGAAAGAGACCCAGTACTTC. Encoded protein: CASSPAGTGGKETQYF.

The CDR3: CASSLSGQGAYQPQHF. Here the CDR3 DNA reads TGTGCCAGCAGTTTATCGGGGCAGGGGGCTTATCAGCCCCAGCATTTT. The chain combines TRBV28 with TRBJ1-5; the match to TRBD1 covers 8 bases. This CDR3 has 16 residues. J was trimmed by 5 bases and V by 1 base; bases with no gene match: 7. Germline V gene data show CDR1 as MDHEN and CDR2 as SYDVKM.

This clonotype was recorded at least ten times. The gene calls are TRBV11-2 and TRBJ2-4, with 7 bases aligning to TRBD1. The CDR3 loop spans 19 amino acids. CDR1 is SGHAT, CDR2 FQNNGV, per germline. J was trimmed by 1 base and V by 1 base; bases with no gene match: 13. CDR3 coding DNA: TGTGCCAGCAGCTTAGGAGGCAGGGGGACCATGTTGGCCAAAAACATTCAGTACTTC. It translates to CASSLGGRGTMLAKNIQYF. Filled out from reference TRBV11-2 and TRBJ2-4, the complete variable domain reads EAGVAQSPRYKIIEKRQSVAFWCNPISGHATLYWYQQILGQGPKLLIQFQNNGVVDDSQLPKDRFSAERLKGVDSTLKIQPAKLEDSAVYLCASSLGGRGTMLAKNIQYFGAGTRLSVL.

This clonotype was counted between two and nine times. CDR3 protein: CASSHGQGAYNEQFF. Written as DNA, the CDR3 is TGTGCCAGCAGCCATGGACAGGGGGCTTACAATGAGCAGTTCTTC. J is TRBJ2-1 and V is TRBV12-3 or TRBV12-4, with 11 bases fitting TRBD1. CDR3 length: 15 residues. With V trimmed by 6 bases and J by 4 bases, 5 bases remained unmatched.

This clonotype showed up many times. V is TRBV5-1 and J is TRBJ2-5, with a weak D call TRBD2 (5 bases). The V gene's germline CDR1 is SGHRS and CDR2 YFSETQ. Trimming left V 4 bases short and J 5 bases short, with 18 bases between. The CDR3 contains 15 residues. The CDR3 is CASSPRPPSMETQYF. The CDR3 DNA is TGCGCCAGCAGCCCTAGGCCCCCTAGCATGGAGACCCAGTACTTC.

The table lists this clonotype with many counts. The V gene is TRBV28, the J gene TRBJ2-2; D not certain. The CDR3 totals 15 residues. Germline CDR1 and CDR2: MDHEN and SYDVKM. Between the trimmed V and J ends, which lost 2 bases and 6 bases, there was a span of 13 bases. The CDR3 spells CASSLRGLLAGELFF. The CDR3 coding sequence is TGTGCCAGCAGTTTACGAGGATTATTAGCCGGGGAGCTGTTTTTT.

This clonotype has only a few counts. The J gene is TRBJ1-6, the V gene TRBV9, with D unresolved. Trimming left V 3 bases short and J 0 bases short, with 7 bases between. From germline, CDR1 is SGDLS and CDR2 YYNGEE. This CDR3 contains 15 residues. Here the CDR3 reads CASSADNSYNSPLHF. The CDR3 DNA sequence: TGTGCCAGCAGCGCAGACAACTCCTATAATTCACCCCTCCACTTT.

The rearrangement joins TRBV13 to TRBJ2-2; D may be TRBD1 or TRBD2 (6 bases each). Germline V gives CDR1 PRHDT, CDR2 FYEKMQ (reference sequence). Trimming left V 5 bases short and J 4 bases short, with 11 bases between. The CDR3 consists of 14 residues. In DNA form, the CDR3 reads TGTGCCAGCAGCCGTCGGGGGCTCACCGGGGAGCTGTTTTTT. It codes for CASSRRGLTGELFF.

The chain combines TRBV28 with TRBJ2-1; D is undetermined. This CDR3 is 11 amino acids long. Germline V lookup: CDR1 MDHEN, CDR2 SYDVKM. Trimming stripped 5 bases from V and 10 bases from J, with 9 bases between. The CDR3 spells CASSGIREQFF. Written as DNA, the CDR3 is TGTGCCAGCAGTGGGATAAGGGAGCAGTTCTTC.

J is TRBJ2-7 and V is TRBV7-2; 9 bases are a match to TRBD1. The germline gives CDR1 SGHTA, CDR2 FQGNSA. The CDR3 has 13 residues. V lost 3 bases and J lost 6; bases outside the gene matches: 3. DNA of the CDR3: TGTGCCAGCAGCTTGGACAGGGGATCCGAGCAGTACGTC. Protein sequence: CASSLDRGSEQYV.

This clonotype was detected many times. The chain combines TRBV11-2 with TRBJ2-3; D is possibly TRBD1 or TRBD2 (7 bases each). Deletions cut 5 bases from V and 6 bases from J, with 12 bases between. CDR1 SGHAT and CDR2 FQNNGV come from the germline V gene. This CDR3 is 13 amino acids long. This chain's CDR3 is CASSQGEGDTQYF. For the CDR3, the DNA is TGTGCCAGCAGCCAGGGGGAGGGGGATACGCAGTATTTT.

This CDR3 is CASSLATGKYSPLHF. The DNA for the CDR3 is TGTGCCAGCAGTTTAGCGACAGGGAAATATTCACCCCTCCACTTT. This chain links TRBV12-3 or TRBV12-4 with TRBJ1-6; 7 bases agree with TRBD1. The CDR3 has 15 amino acids. Unmatched junction bases numbered 4, after V lost 0 bases and J lost 8 bases.

The chain combines TRBV1 with TRBJ2-7; TRBD1, the D gene given by the table, was not confirmed from the DNA. TRBV1 is marked as a pseudogene. This CDR3 is built from 14 residues. The CDR3 spells CTSRGAERHYEQYV. The CDR3 nucleotides read TGCACCAGCAGGGGGGCCGAGCGGCACTACGAGCAGTACGTC.